A selection of T cell receptor beta chains follows, all from one sample in a study of blood T cell repertoires in COVID-19. Only in-frame clones appear in the TCRdb table, and some are missing; sequencing was by immunoSEQ multiplex PCR. The sample lists approximately 160,000 clones, approximately 87% occurring once. Sequenced: peripheral blood. These receptors all stem from a woman between 65 and 79 years old with acute or convalescent COVID-19. The CDR3 runs from the conserved cysteine through the conserved F or W. Each record gives: CDR3 DNA, CDR3 protein, clone size, V gene, J gene, D gene. A D gene is named only where the DNA matches it firmly. Clone size is stated in some rows and not others, as once, few, many or a class when expanded.

TGCAGCGTTGCCGACAATAGCAATCAGCCCCAGCATTTT	CSVADNSNQPQHF	NA	TRBV29-1	TRBJ1-5	NA
TGTGCCAGCACCCCTCCGCTAGCGGCTTACAATGAGCAGTTCTTC	CASTPPLAAYNEQFF	NA	TRBV6-6	TRBJ2-1	TRBD2
TGTGCCAGCAGTGAATCCGGGGTCGACCGGCAGTTCTTC	CASSESGVDRQFF	once	TRBV25-1	TRBJ2-1	NA
TGTGCCAGTAGTATATATATGACTATCCGTGGGGAGCTGTTTTTT	CASSIYMTIRGELFF	NA	TRBV19	TRBJ2-2	NA
TGTGCCAGCAGCTTAGACGACAGGGGCTACAATGAGCAGTTCTTC	CASSLDDRGYNEQFF	NA	TRBV7-6	TRBJ2-1	TRBD1
TGTGCCAGCTCACCCGACAGGGGTTCCTACAATGAGCAGTTCTTC	CASSPDRGSYNEQFF	NA	TRBV18	TRBJ2-1	TRBD1
TGCGCCAGCAGCTTGGGGGGACAGGGTTCCCCCGCTGAAGCTTTCTTT	CASSLGGQGSPAEAFF	few	TRBV5-1	TRBJ1-1	TRBD1
TGTGCCAGCAGCTTAGCTGACAGGGGCCGAGGTCAGCCCCAGCATTTT	CASSLADRGRGQPQHF	NA	TRBV7-8	TRBJ1-5	TRBD1
TGTGCCAGCCAAGTACGGGCAGGGGTTAACACTGAAGCTTTCTTT	CASQVRAGVNTEAFF	NA	TRBV11-2	TRBJ1-1	NA
TGTGCCAGCAGTTCCCGGGACAGCCAATTTACCGAAAAACTGTTTTTT	CASSSRDSQFTEKLFF	NA	TRBV28	TRBJ1-4	TRBD1
TGTGCCAGCAGCCCCGACAGCTCCTACGAGCAGTACTTC	CASSPDSSYEQYF	NA	TRBV28	TRBJ2-7	NA
TGTGCCAGCAGGTGGGACCGGGACAGTAATTCACCCCTCCACTTT	CASRWDRDSNSPLHF	NA	TRBV5-5	TRBJ1-6	TRBD1
TGTGCCAGCAGCCAAGATTCGGGGTACAATCAGCCCCAGCATTTT	CASSQDSGYNQPQHF	NA	TRBV4-2	TRBJ1-5	NA
TGTGCCAGTAGTATAGATGGTAGCGGGAAGAGGAATGAGCAGTTCTTC	CASSIDGSGKRNEQFF	NA	TRBV19	TRBJ2-1	TRBD2
TGTGCCAGCAGTTTACGCGGGAACACTGAAGCTTTCTTT	CASSLRGNTEAFF	NA	TRBV27	TRBJ1-1	NA
TGCGCCAGCAGCCAAGATTTGGGGACAGGGATCACAGATACGCAGTATTTT	CASSQDLGTGITDTQYF	NA	TRBV4-3	TRBJ2-3	TRBD1
TGTGCCAGCAGCAACCGGGACAGGTTGTGGAACACCGGGGAGCTGTTTTTT	CASSNRDRLWNTGELFF	NA	TRBV11-3	TRBJ2-2	TRBD1
TGTGCCAGCAGCTTAGACGTTTCCAGGTCCTACGAGCAGTACTTC	CASSLDVSRSYEQYF	NA	TRBV7-2	TRBJ2-7	NA
TGTGCCAGCAGAGAACAGGGGGCGGTCGGAAATTCACCCCTCCACTTT	CASREQGAVGNSPLHF	once	TRBV27	TRBJ1-6	TRBD1
TGTGCCAGCAGTTTCACAGGGGAAAGCTCTGGAAACACCATATATTTT	CASSFTGESSGNTIYF	NA	TRBV2	TRBJ1-3	TRBD1
TGTGCCAGCAGCGGGACTAGCGGAGTCCACAATGAGCAGTTCTTC	CASSGTSGVHNEQFF	NA	TRBV9	TRBJ2-1	TRBD2
TGTGCCAGCCTAACCCGGGACAGGTACTACGAGCAGTACTTC	CASLTRDRYYEQYF	NA	TRBV2	TRBJ2-7	TRBD1